The source of this TCR beta chain is a study of beta chain features in type 1 diabetes. Only a few counts were recorded for this clone. Its specificity is unknown. V was shortened by 2 bases and J by 6 bases, with 13 bases between the two germline ends. The CDR3 runs 15 residues. Germline-derived CDR1 and CDR2 are SEHNR and FQNEAQ (reference sequence). Reverse transcription of all isolated RNA meant that expressed TCRB transcripts were sequenced. Repertoires were generated with immunoSEQ multiplex PCR, while TCRdb's copy carries only in-frame clones and drops some. The top ten hold over 0.8% of the sample, which has some 300,000 clones, 7.5% to 9.5% seen once. Study observations and caveats: Equally in patients and controls, shorter templates might have been favored by PCR.

The sample taken for sequencing was central memory CD4+ T cells from blood. J is TRBJ2-2 and V is TRBV7-9, with a possible D match to TRBD2 (5 bases). The sequence derives from a woman under 30 in good health. The CDR3 sequence: CASSLTRGPPGELFF. CDR3 in DNA: TGTGCCAGCAGCTTAACTAGAGGCCCCCCCGGGGAGCTGTTTTTT.